This record covers a single TCR beta chain. Its antigen is as yet unknown. The repertoire was sequenced with immunoSEQ multiplex PCR; TCRdb's copy has only in-frame clones and lacks some. Of some 30,000 clones in the sample, more than 75% are singletons; the top ten hold approximately 19%. Germline V gene lookup returns CDR1 SGDLS and CDR2 YYNGEE. After removal of 3 bases from V and 5 bases from J, the junction contained 13 bases not matched to a gene. The CDR3 length is 16 residues. These data originate in a study of OX40 agonist ivuxolimab in advanced cancers. Study-wide background: Patient treatment consisted of intravenous ivuxolimab administration every 2 weeks at 0.01 to 10 mg/kg. Dose-escalation patients were diagnosed with hepatocellular carcinoma, melanoma, renal cell cancer or head and neck cancer.

General observations from the study: Undetermined was the antigen specificity of the expanded peripheral T cells. CD4+ and CD8+ blood T cells expanded clonally by week 6 at 0.1 to 3.0 mg/kg.

Sequencing was performed on CD4+ or CD8+ T cells sorted from blood, taken in a trial of the OX40 agonist ivuxolimab. V and J are TRBV9 and TRBJ2-5, with TRBD1 matching over 7 bases. The clonotype comes from an adult with an advanced solid tumor such as melanoma, head and neck, liver or kidney cancer. The CDR3 DNA reads TGTGCCAGCAGCGCCCCGGAACAGGGGTTTGGTGAGACCCAGTACTTC. It codes for CASSAPEQGFGETQYF.